This T cell receptor (beta chain) stems from a study of OX40 agonist ivuxolimab in advanced cancers. Germline V gene lookup returns CDR1 SGDLS and CDR2 YYNGEE. The CDR3 has 16 amino acids. Deletions cut 0 bases from V and 0 bases from J, with 12 bases between. A remark on this clone: Its antigen is undetermined.

The study, taken as a whole, reports: Expanded peripheral T-cell antigen specificity went undetermined. At doses 0.1 to 3.0 mg/kg, CD4+ and CD8+ clones expanded. Averaging showed that CD8+ T cells had more expanded clones than CD4+ did.

Profiling relied on immunoSEQ multiplex PCR, and the TCRdb table lists in-frame clones only, not all of them. The table lists 97,000 or so clones, nearly 90% of them singletons. Peripheral blood came from all dose cohorts at three timepoints. This sequence joins TRBV9 and TRBJ1-1; possibly TRBD1 for D (6 bases). The specimen comprised CD4+ or CD8+ T cells sorted from blood, sampled in a trial of the OX40 agonist ivuxolimab. The TCR sequence derives from an adult with an advanced solid tumor such as melanoma, head and neck, liver or kidney cancer. The CDR3 DNA follows: TGTGCCAGCAGCGTAGTGGGGACAACCTTGAACACTGAAGCTTTCTTT. It codes for CASSVVGTTLNTEAFF.